This TCR beta chain was profiled in a study of shared clonotypes between healthy human individuals (dated by TCRdb to about 2020). About the investigation overall: The cohort comprised a couple of women and a few men aged 18 to 49 years. Per donor, leukapheresis produced somewhere between about 0.8 and 9.5 billion PBMCs. To estimate repertoire size and how much clonotypes are shared between individuals, the study performed deep sequencing of blood TCR repertoires from roughly five healthy adults. To increase sequencing depth and limit assay-specific biases, different laboratories used diverse techniques to prepare libraries and sequence TCR repertoires.

Healthy HIV-negative adults with no recently reported acute infections or vaccinations were included as donors. All donors were Caucasian adults living in Nashville, Tennessee, USA. For unsorted samples, 90 million or so PBMCs were counted, and genomic DNA was extracted using the QIAamp DNA Blood Mini kit. After blood collection by leukapheresis, PBMCs were isolated using Ficoll-Histopaque density gradient centrifugation and then cryopreserved in the vapor phase of liquid nitrogen. For CDR1 and CDR2, the germline V gene lists KGHSH and LQKENI. V was cut back by 3 bases and J by 3 bases, leaving a gap of 12 bases between them. The CDR3 sequence holds 14 residues, the cysteine and phenylalanine included. The read is trimmed to its CDR3 DNA, 42 bases read in frame from base 1. Points the paper makes about the study in general: Pairwise subsampling indicated that sequencing depth was expected to affect the degree of clonotype sharing among donors. Sampling was limited to blood, and TCR repertoires in tissue likely differ from TCR repertoires in blood. Because the study included only a small number of donors, the genetic and exposure-history diversity represented was limited.

With respect to this clone: Its cognate antigen has yet to be identified. No much larger clone is present one base from it, and per-base qualities are unavailable.

TCR CDR3 regions were amplified from genomic DNA by multiplex PCR using the deep immunoSEQ assay. Genomic DNA extracted from each cell subset was distributed evenly over all wells of several immunoSEQ 96-well plates, and each plate served as one replicate. Each replicate PCR for unsorted PBMC received 300 to 350 ng genomic DNA, equal to 30,000 or so T cell genomes. Genomic DNA from unsorted PBMC was sequenced over ten immunoSEQ deep assay plates. The purified libraries were quantified using a Qubit 3.0 fluorometer, sized with a Bioanalyzer 2100, and then quantified again using the KAPA Library Quantification kit. Each immunoSEQ 96-well plate was sequenced on its own single-read 150-cycle Illumina NextSeq 550 flow cell. For the original study's pipeline: Because the immunoSEQ output included only junctional sequences and no quality scores, the filtering could not be the same as the filtering used for full-length reads. Sequences were annotated with PyIR, a Python wrapper for IgBLAST v1.9, and V/J genes and CDR3 were assigned using IMGT germline references. Reads were filtered out if the reads had weak V/J assignments (E-value above 1e-6), no CDR3, stop codons, out-of-frame junctions, or ambiguous translated residues. V3J clonotypes were defined as sequences sharing the same inferred V gene, J gene, and CDR3 amino acid sequence. The percentage overlap between two repertoires was calculated by dividing the number of shared unique clonotypes by the size of the smaller repertoire. Three approaches were used to assess repertoire richness: RTK rarefaction, the Chao1 estimator, and Recon v2.1 estimates of unobserved clonotypes. Here the immuneACCESS table is served through TCRdb, limited to in-frame sequences with V and J called. Missing clones are a known gap in these copies; in checked studies unresolved V genes cover under half, and the rest lacks a known reason. D and trimming come from the DNA, and the V and J calls and clone size come from that table. Recorded for this sample are nearly 500,000 clones; over 65% of them occurred a single time. The ten biggest clones cover roughly 13% of the sample.

The sequence was obtained from a woman aged 40 to 55 in good health. Some clones in this sample may be carry-over from other donors' samples. Sequenced: PBMCs. Here the chain combines TRBV18 and TRBJ2-7; possibly the D gene is TRBD1, per 6 matching bases. The CDR3 has the sequence CASSPPSTGYEQYF. The DNA is TGTGCCAGCTCACCGCCCTCGACAGGCTACGAGCAGTACTTC.